A single sample is the source of the 22 T cell receptor beta chains below, sequenced in a study of shared clonotypes between healthy human individuals. Sequencing was performed with immunoSEQ multiplex PCR; in TCRdb, only in-frame clones are kept and a portion is missing. The sample holds some 2,400,000 clones, almost 96% seen once. The sample was naive CD4+ T cells sorted from blood. This sample's subset: CD45RA+ positively selected. Source of these receptors: a man aged 18 to 29 in good health.

Written as DNA, the CDR3 is TGTGCCAGCAGTACTCCGGGACAGGGCTCTGGAAACACCATATATTTT. Translating gives CASSTPGQGSGNTIYF. V and J are TRBV28 and TRBJ1-3, with TRBD1 matching 9 bases. This CDR3 has 16 residues. With 5 bases clipped from V and 0 bases from J, the junction kept 5 bases outside the gene matches. The germline CDR1 and CDR2 sequences are MDHEN and SYDVKM.

V usage is TRBV11-3 and J usage is TRBJ2-5, with TRBD2 as a possible D gene (5 bases). V was cut by 1 base and J by 5 bases, with 11 bases left in between. From germline, CDR1 is SGHNT and CDR2 YENEEA. The CDR3 contains 14 residues. CDR3 sequence (DNA): TGTGCCAGCAGCTTAGGACATCCGGGGGAGACCCAGTACTTC. Translating it yields CASSLGHPGETQYF.

In the case of this clone: Other DNA sequences in this sample translate to the same CDR3. CDR3 nucleotide sequence: TGTGCCAGCAGCAAGGGGGACAGCTACGAGCAGTACTTC. Residues: CASSKGDSYEQYF. This rearrangement joins TRBV21-1 to TRBJ2-7; TRBD1, as called in the table, went unchecked against the DNA. TRBV21-1 is marked as a pseudogene. CDR3 length: 13 amino acids.

The rearrangement joins TRBV9 to TRBJ2-3; TRBD1 or TRBD2 may be the D gene (6 bases each). This CDR3 is built from 17 residues. CDR1 is SGDLS, CDR2 YYNGEE, per germline. V was cut by 3 bases and J by 0 bases, with 17 bases left in between. For the CDR3, the DNA is TGTGCCAGCAGCGCAAGAACCGGGGGCTCTAGCACAGATACGCAGTATTTT. It is translated as CASSARTGGSSTDTQYF.

The chain combines TRBV27 with TRBJ1-3, with a weak D call TRBD1 (5 bases). From germline, CDR1 is MNHEY and CDR2 SMNVEV (reference sequence). The V gene lost 2 bases and the J gene lost 2 bases, with 7 bases spanning the gap. The CDR3 sequence is 14 residues long. CDR3 DNA sequence: TGTGCCAGCAGTTTAGCGGGACCTGGAAACACCATATATTTT. Its translation is CASSLAGPGNTIYF.

This chain joins TRBV18 and TRBJ2-1; TRBD2 is a possible D gene (5 bases). Deletions cut 8 bases from V and 4 bases from J, with 18 bases between. CDR1 is KGHSH, CDR2 LQKENI, per germline. The CDR3 runs 15 residues. In DNA form, the CDR3 reads TGTGCCAGCGCTGCTTCCCTACTAGGTTACAATGAGCAGTTCTTC. Protein: CASAASLLGYNEQFF. Variable domain in full (rest from reference TRBV18 and TRBJ2-1): NAGVMQNPRHLVRRRGQEARLRCSPMKGHSHVYWYRQLPEEGLKFMVYLQKENIIDESGMPKERFSAEFPKEGPSILRIQQVVRGDSAAYFCASAASLLGYNEQFFGPGTRLTVL.

The rearrangement links TRBV7-2 to TRBJ2-7; 12 positions match TRBD2. V shed 5 bases, J shed 2 bases, and the junction held 4 bases outside the gene matches. The germline gives CDR1 SGHTA, CDR2 FQGNSA. There are 15 residues in the CDR3. The CDR3 DNA is TGTGCCAGCAGCATGACTAGCGGGAGTGCCTACGAGCAGTACTTC. Translated, it gives CASSMTSGSAYEQYF.

This chain joins TRBV7-9 and TRBJ2-7; D is uncertain. Germline-derived CDR1 and CDR2 are SEHNR and FQNEAQ (reference sequence). V dropped 3 bases and J dropped 4 bases, with 10 bases sitting between them. The CDR3 contains 13 residues. This CDR3 is CASSFVPPYEQYF. CDR3 nucleotide sequence: TGTGCCAGCAGCTTTGTGCCACCATACGAGCAGTACTTC. The full variable domain, with the rest looked up from reference TRBV7-9 and TRBJ2-7, is DTGVSQNPRHKITKRGQNVTFRCDPISEHNRLYWYRQTLGQGPEFLTYFQNEAQLEKSRLLSDRFSAERPKGSFSTLEIQRTEQGDSAMYLCASSFVPPYEQYFGPGTRLTVT.

On this clone itself: Additional DNA sequences in this sample encode the identical CDR3. The chain is built from TRBV7-3 and TRBJ2-3; tentatively, D is TRBD2 (5 bases). This CDR3 is built from 13 residues. Germline V gives CDR1 SGHTA, CDR2 FQGTGA. V was clipped by 1 base and J by 5 bases, with 7 bases between them. The CDR3 sequence is CASSLSRGDTQYF. CDR3 nucleotide sequence: TGTGCCAGCAGCTTAAGTCGGGGAGATACGCAGTATTTT.

The J gene is TRBJ2-5, the V gene TRBV30; D may be TRBD1 (6 bases). The assigned J gene may be wrong: the sequence end matches TRBJ2-7 better. From germline, CDR1 is GTSNPN and CDR2 SVGIG (reference sequence). The length of the CDR3 is 15 residues. In nucleotides, the CDR3 is TGTGCCTGGAGTTCATTGCTGGACAGCTCCTACGAGCAGTACTTC. Its translation: CAWSSLLDSSYEQYF.

V and J are TRBV18 and TRBJ2-1, with D unresolved. Per the germline V gene, CDR1 is KGHSH and CDR2 is LQKENI. V dropped 3 bases and J dropped 7 bases, with 13 bases sitting between them. CDR3 size: 14 residues. CDR3 bases: TGTGCCAGCTCACCTCCCGGGTATGGTAATGAGCAGTTCTTC. It codes for CASSPPGYGNEQFF.

DNA of the CDR3: TGCGCCAGCAGCCAAGAGCGAGACTACGAGCAGTACTTC. Amino acid sequence: CASSQERDYEQYF. This chain uses TRBV4-3 with TRBJ2-7; D remains unclear. Looked up from germline, CDR1 is LGHNA and CDR2 is YSLEER. The germline V and J ends were trimmed by 0 bases and 3 bases, with 6 bases remaining between them. The CDR3 runs 13 residues.

V gene TRBV18 combines with J gene TRBJ1-5; D remains unclear. Germline CDR1 and CDR2: KGHSH and LQKENI. The CDR3 is 15 amino acids. Trimming took off 2 bases at V and 2 bases at J, with 10 bases between the two ends. In DNA form, the CDR3 reads TGTGCCAGCTCACCAGGGATTCTTGGCAATCAGCCCCAGCATTTT. Its translation: CASSPGILGNQPQHF.

The chain is built from TRBV6-1 and TRBJ2-5, with unresolved D. Trimming removed 5 bases at V and 1 base at J, with 5 bases between. Germline values: CDR1 MNHNS, CDR2 SASEGT. This CDR3 spans 12 amino acids. DNA for the CDR3: TGTGCCAGCAGTATTTCCCAAGAGACCCAGTACTTC. This sequence encodes CASSISQETQYF.

This clone was detected once. V is TRBV9 and J is TRBJ2-5; 10 bases agree with TRBD2. The trim removed 4 bases at V and 3 bases at J, leaving 12 bases unmatched. Per the germline V gene, CDR1 is SGDLS and CDR2 is YYNGEE. CDR3 length: 17 residues. The CDR3: CASSLSGVAGGKETQYF. In DNA, the CDR3 is TGTGCCAGCAGCCTCTCCGGGGTAGCGGGGGGTAAAGAGACCCAGTACTTC.

CDR3 sequence: CASSLGGVSNQPQHF. The CDR3, as DNA: TGTGCCAGCAGCTTGGGAGGGGTGAGCAATCAGCCCCAGCATTTT. The V call is TRBV5-6, the J call TRBJ1-5; maybe TRBD1 (5 bases). Looked up from germline, CDR1 is SGHDT and CDR2 is YYEEEE. This CDR3 comprises 15 residues. Trimming left V 0 bases short and J 1 base short, with 8 bases between. Filled out from reference TRBV5-6 and TRBJ1-5, the complete variable domain reads DAGVTQSPTHLIKTRGQQVTLRCSPKSGHDTVSWYQQALGQGPQFIFQYYEEEERQRGNFPDRFSGHQFPNYSSELNVNALLLGDSALYLCASSLGGVSNQPQHFGDGTRLSIL.

The J gene is TRBJ2-7, the V gene TRBV5-8; 11 bases line up with TRBD1. Germline values: CDR1 SGHTS, CDR2 YDEGEE. V was pared by 5 bases and J by 4 bases, with 5 bases of the junction left unmatched. The CDR3 is 14 amino acids. Here the CDR3 reads CASSRGQGAYEQYF. CDR3 bases: TGTGCCAGCAGTCGTGGACAGGGGGCTTACGAGCAGTACTTC.

The chain links TRBV18 to TRBJ1-5, with D possibly TRBD1 on 5 matching bases. Germline CDR1 is KGHSH and CDR2 is LQKENI. This CDR3 has 14 amino acids. Trimming shortened V by 2 bases and J by 6 bases, and 11 bases separated the two germline ends. CDR3 sequence: CASSPAAGSQPQHF. For the CDR3, the DNA is TGTGCCAGCTCACCAGCGGCAGGGAGTCAGCCCCAGCATTTT.

V and J are TRBV7-2 and TRBJ1-2, with 7 positions matching TRBD1. Germline loops: CDR1 SGHTA, CDR2 FQGNSA. The junction had 8 bases not matched to a gene; V was cut back by 1 base and J by 0 bases. The CDR3 covers 17 residues. The CDR3 DNA reads as TGTGCCAGCAGCTTAGACGGCAGGGGGTCGGCTAACTATGGCTACACCTTC. It yields the protein CASSLDGRGSANYGYTF.

The chain uses TRBV11-2 and TRBJ2-2; D not resolved. This CDR3 region has 14 residues. Trimming removed 3 bases at V and 1 base at J, with 6 bases between. Germline V gene sequence: CDR1 SGHAT, CDR2 FQNNGV. The CDR3 DNA follows: TGTGCCAGCAGCTTCCCGCTGAACACCGGGGAGCTGTTTTTT. Its protein product is CASSFPLNTGELFF. Full variable domain (rest looked up from reference TRBV11-2 and TRBJ2-2): EAGVAQSPRYKIIEKRQSVAFWCNPISGHATLYWYQQILGQGPKLLIQFQNNGVVDDSQLPKDRFSAERLKGVDSTLKIQPAKLEDSAVYLCASSFPLNTGELFFGEGSRLTVL.

This chain links TRBV9 with TRBJ2-3, with 9 bases matching TRBD1. Germline trimming cut 4 bases from V and 1 base from J; bases unmatched to any gene: 7. From germline, CDR1 is SGDLS and CDR2 YYNGEE. This CDR3 is 16 amino acids long. The CDR3 is CASSTGTGLGTDTQYF. In DNA form, the CDR3 reads TGTGCCAGCAGCACGGGGACAGGGCTGGGCACAGATACGCAGTATTTT.

Of note for this clone: Likely a read error: the CDR3 ends without its conserved phenylalanine or tryptophan. The J gene is TRBJ2-7, the V gene TRBV2, with D perhaps matching TRBD2 (6 bases). This CDR3 is built from 15 residues. Germline V lookup: CDR1 SNHLY, CDR2 FYNNEI. V was trimmed by 5 bases and J by 6 bases, leaving 20 bases between them. CDR3 residues: CASSRGGLLLAEQYL. Written as DNA, the CDR3 is TGTGCCAGCAGTCGTGGGGGACTGCTTTTAGCCGAGCAGTACCTC.